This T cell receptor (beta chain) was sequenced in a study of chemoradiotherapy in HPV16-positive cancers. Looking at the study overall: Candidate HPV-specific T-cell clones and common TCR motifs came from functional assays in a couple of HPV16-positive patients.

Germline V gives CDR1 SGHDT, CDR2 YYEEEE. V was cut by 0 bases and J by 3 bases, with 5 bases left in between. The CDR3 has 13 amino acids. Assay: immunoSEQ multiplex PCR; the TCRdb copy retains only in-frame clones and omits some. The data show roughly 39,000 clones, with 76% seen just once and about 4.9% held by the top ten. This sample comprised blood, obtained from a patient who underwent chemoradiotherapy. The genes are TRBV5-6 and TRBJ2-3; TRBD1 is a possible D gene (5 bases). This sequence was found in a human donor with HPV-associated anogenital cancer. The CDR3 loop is CASSLEGTDTQYF. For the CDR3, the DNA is TGTGCCAGCAGCTTGGAGGGGACAGATACGCAGTATTTT. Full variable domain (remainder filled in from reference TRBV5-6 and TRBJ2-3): DAGVTQSPTHLIKTRGQQVTLRCSPKSGHDTVSWYQQALGQGPQFIFQYYEEEERQRGNFPDRFSGHQFPNYSSELNVNALLLGDSALYLCASSLEGTDTQYFGPGTRLTVL.